This T cell receptor beta chain derives from a study of shared clonotypes between healthy human individuals. Broader study findings: Lower generation probabilities were found for non-shared clonotypes than for those shared by all four donors. Generally, naive subsets came out with larger estimated richness than memory subsets.

Regarding this clone: The target antigen is unknown.

Naive CD8 cells comprised CD45RO-negative, CCR7-positively selected cells, excluding terminally differentiated effector memory CD45RA+ cells. Each of the donors was a healthy adult who was HIV-negative and had not had a recent acute infection or vaccination. The CDR3 has 15 amino acids. Trimming at V came to 6 bases and at J to 5 bases, leaving 6 bases not matched to a gene. From germline, CDR1 is SNHLY and CDR2 FYNNEI. As handled by the study authors: With immunoSEQ giving junction-only sequences and no quality scores, filtering differed. TCRdb's table, derived via immunoSEQ multiplex PCR, lists solely in-frame clones and lacks some. From that table come the V and J calls and clone size; the DNA was used to work out D and trimming. This table has about 580,000 clones, roughly 98% appearing once.

This chain links TRBV2 with TRBJ2-1, with 11 bases identical to TRBD2. This clonotype originated in a man in his thirties or forties in good health. Sequences were obtained from naive CD8+ T cells sorted from blood. CDR3 residues: CASRGGTSGDNEQFF. The CDR3 nucleotides read TGTGCCAGCAGAGGAGGGACTAGCGGAGACAATGAGCAGTTCTTC. Together with reference TRBV2 and TRBJ2-1, the CDR3 gives the full variable domain: EPEVTQTPSHQVTQMGQEVILRCVPISNHLYFYWYRQILGQKVEFLVSFYNNEISEKSEIFDDQFSVERPDGSNFTLKIRSTKLEDSAMYFCASRGGTSGDNEQFFGPGTRLTVL.